This TCR beta chain was recorded in a study of T cell responses to AZD1222 COVID-19 vaccine. V lost 2 bases to trimming and J lost 2 bases, with 10 bases between them. The germline CDR1 and CDR2 sequences are MNHEY and SVGAGI. This CDR3 comprises 14 residues. Profiled with immunoSEQ multiplex PCR; TCRdb holds only in-frame clones, not every one. The table lists 100,000 to 150,000 clones, roughly nine tenths of them singletons. This clone was detected a few times. The sequence derives from an adult in good health. This chain connects TRBV6-5 to TRBJ2-7, with D possibly matching TRBD1 (6 bases). The sample here was peripheral blood, taken on day 0 of AZD1222 vaccination. CDR3 amino acids: CASSYLGQTYEQYF. The CDR3 region has the DNA TGTGCCAGCAGTTACCTCGGACAGACCTACGAGCAGTACTTC.